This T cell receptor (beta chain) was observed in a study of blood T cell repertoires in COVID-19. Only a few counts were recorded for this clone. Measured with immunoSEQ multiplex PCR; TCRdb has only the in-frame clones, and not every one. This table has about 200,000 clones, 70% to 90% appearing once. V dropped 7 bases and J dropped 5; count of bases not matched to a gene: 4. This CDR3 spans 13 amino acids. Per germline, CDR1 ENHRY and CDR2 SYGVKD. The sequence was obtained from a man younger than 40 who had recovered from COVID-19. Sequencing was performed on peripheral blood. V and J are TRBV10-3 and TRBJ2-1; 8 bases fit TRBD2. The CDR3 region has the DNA TGTGCCATCAAACTAGCGGATAACAATGAGCAGTTCTTC. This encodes CAIKLADNNEQFF.